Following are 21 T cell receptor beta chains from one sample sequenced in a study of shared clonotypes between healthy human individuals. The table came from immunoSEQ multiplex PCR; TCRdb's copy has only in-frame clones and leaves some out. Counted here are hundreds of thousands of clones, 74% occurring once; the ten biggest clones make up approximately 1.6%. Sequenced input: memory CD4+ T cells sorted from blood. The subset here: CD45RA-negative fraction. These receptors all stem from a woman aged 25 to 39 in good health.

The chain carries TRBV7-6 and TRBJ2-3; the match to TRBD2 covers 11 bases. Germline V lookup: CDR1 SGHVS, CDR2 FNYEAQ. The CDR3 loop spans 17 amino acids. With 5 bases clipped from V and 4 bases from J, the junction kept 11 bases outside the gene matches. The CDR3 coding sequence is TGTGCCAGCAGCCTAAAGATGACTAGCGGGAACGCAGATACGCAGTATTTT. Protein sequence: CASSLKMTSGNADTQYF.

CDR3 bases: TGTGCCAGCAGCAGGGACAGGTCCTCCTACGAGCAGTACTTC. Its translation: CASSRDRSSYEQYF. V usage is TRBV5-6 and J usage is TRBJ2-7; TRBD1 agrees at 8 bases. V gave up 4 bases and J gave up 0 bases; unmatched junction bases: 3. In germline, CDR1 is SGHDT, CDR2 YYEEEE. The CDR3 is made up of 14 amino acids. Drawing the rest from reference TRBV5-6 and TRBJ2-7, the complete variable domain is DAGVTQSPTHLIKTRGQQVTLRCSPKSGHDTVSWYQQALGQGPQFIFQYYEEEERQRGNFPDRFSGHQFPNYSSELNVNALLLGDSALYLCASSRDRSSYEQYFGPGTRLTVT.

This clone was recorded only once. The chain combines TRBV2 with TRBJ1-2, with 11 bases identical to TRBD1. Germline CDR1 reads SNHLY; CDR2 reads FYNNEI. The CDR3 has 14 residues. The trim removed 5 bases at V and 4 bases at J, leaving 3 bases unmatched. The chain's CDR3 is CASSRGTGGYGYTF. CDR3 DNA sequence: TGTGCCAGCAGTAGGGGGACAGGGGGCTATGGCTACACCTTC.

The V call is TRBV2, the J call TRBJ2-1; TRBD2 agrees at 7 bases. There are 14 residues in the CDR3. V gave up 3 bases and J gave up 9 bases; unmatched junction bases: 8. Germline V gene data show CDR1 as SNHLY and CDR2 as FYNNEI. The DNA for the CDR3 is TGTGCCAGCAGTGAGGCCGGGACTACTGTTGAGCAGTTCTTC. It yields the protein CASSEAGTTVEQFF.

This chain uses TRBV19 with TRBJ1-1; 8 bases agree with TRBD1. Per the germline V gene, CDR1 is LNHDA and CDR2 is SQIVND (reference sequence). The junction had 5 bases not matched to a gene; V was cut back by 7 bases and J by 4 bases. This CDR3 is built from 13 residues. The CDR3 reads CASTRDRLTEAFF. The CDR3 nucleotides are TGTGCCAGTACTCGGGACAGGCTCACTGAAGCTTTCTTT.

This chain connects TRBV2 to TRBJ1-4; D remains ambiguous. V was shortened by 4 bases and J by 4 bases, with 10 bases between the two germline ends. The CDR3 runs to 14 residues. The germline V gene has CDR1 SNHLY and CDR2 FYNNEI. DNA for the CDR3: TGTGCCAGCAGTGGGGCGAGTTTTAATGAAAAACTGTTTTTT. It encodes CASSGASFNEKLFF.

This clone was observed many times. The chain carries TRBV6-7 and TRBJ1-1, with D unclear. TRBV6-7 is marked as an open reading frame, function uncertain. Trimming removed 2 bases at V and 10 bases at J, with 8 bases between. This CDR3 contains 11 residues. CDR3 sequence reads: CASSYEAGAFF. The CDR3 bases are TGTGCCAGCAGTTACGAAGCGGGAGCTTTCTTT.

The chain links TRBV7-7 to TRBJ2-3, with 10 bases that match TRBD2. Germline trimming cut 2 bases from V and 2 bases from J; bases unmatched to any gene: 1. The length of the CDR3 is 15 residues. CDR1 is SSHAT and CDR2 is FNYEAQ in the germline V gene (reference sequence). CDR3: CASSLTSGITDTQYF. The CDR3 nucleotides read TGTGCCAGCAGCTTAACTAGCGGGATCACAGATACGCAGTATTTT.

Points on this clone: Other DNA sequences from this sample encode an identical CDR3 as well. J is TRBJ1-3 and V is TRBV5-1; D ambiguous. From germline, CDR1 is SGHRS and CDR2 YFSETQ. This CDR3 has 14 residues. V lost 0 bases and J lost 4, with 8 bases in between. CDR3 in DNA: TGCGCCAGCAGCTTGGGGGTTGACGGAAACACCATATATTTT. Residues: CASSLGVDGNTIYF. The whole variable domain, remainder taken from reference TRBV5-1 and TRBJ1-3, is KAGVTQTPRYLIKTRGQQVTLSCSPISGHRSVSWYQQTPGQGLQFLFEYFSETQRNKGNFPGRFSGRQFSNSRSEMNVSTLELGDSALYLCASSLGVDGNTIYFGEGSWLTVV.

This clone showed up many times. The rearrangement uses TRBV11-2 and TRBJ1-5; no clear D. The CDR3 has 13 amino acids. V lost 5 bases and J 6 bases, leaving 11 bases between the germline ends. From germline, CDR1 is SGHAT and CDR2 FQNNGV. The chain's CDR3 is CASSPTDFQPQHF. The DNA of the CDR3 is TGTGCCAGCAGCCCGACGGACTTTCAGCCCCAGCATTTT.

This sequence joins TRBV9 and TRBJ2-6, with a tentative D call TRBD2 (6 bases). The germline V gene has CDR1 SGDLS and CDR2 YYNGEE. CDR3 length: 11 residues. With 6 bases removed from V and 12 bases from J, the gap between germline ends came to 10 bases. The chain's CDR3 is CASKAGRVLTF. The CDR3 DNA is TGTGCCAGCAAAGCGGGCCGCGTCCTGACTTTC.

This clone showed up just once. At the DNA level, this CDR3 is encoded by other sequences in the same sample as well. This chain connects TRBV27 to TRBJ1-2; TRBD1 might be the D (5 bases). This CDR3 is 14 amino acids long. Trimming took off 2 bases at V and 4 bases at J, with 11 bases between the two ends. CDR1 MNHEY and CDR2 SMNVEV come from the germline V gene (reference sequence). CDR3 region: CASSLRQGGYGYTF. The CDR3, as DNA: TGTGCCAGCAGTTTAAGGCAGGGCGGCTATGGCTACACCTTC.

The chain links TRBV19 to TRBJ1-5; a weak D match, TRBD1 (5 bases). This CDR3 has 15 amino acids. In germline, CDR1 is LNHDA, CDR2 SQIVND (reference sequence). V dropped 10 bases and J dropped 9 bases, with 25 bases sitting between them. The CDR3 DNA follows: TGTGCCACCATTAGACAGAGCGGTTCCTCAGGGCCCCAGCATTTT. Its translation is CATIRQSGSSGPQHF.

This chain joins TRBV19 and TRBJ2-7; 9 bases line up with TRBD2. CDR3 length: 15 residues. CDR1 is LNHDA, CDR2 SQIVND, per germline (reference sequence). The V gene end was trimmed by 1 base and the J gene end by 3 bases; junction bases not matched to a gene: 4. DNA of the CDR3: TGTGCCAGTAGTATAGTTGCGGGAGGGGGCTACGAGCAGTACTTC. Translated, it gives CASSIVAGGGYEQYF.

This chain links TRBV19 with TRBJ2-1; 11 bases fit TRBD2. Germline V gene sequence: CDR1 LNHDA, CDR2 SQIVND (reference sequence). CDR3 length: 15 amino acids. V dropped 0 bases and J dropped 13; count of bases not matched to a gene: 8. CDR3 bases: TGTGCCAGTAGTATAGATCGCGGTAGCGGGAGGGCCCAGTTCTTC. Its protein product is CASSIDRGSGRAQFF. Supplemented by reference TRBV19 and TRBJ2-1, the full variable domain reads DGGITQSPKYLFRKEGQNVTLSCEQNLNHDAMYWYRQDPGQGLRLIYYSQIVNDFQKGDIAEGYSVSREKKESFPLTVTSAQKNPTAFYLCASSIDRGSGRAQFFGPGTRLTVL.

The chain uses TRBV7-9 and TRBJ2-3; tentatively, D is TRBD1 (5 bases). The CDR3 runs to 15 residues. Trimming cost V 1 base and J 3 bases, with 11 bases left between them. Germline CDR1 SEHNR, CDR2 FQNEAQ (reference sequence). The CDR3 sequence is CASSLVGAETDTQYF. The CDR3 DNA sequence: TGTGCCAGCAGCTTAGTAGGGGCCGAGACAGATACGCAGTATTTT.

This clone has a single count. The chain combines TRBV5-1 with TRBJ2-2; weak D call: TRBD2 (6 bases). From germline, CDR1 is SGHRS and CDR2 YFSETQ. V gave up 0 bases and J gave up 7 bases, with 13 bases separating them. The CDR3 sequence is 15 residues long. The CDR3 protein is CASSLAGGVVGELFF. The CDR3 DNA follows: TGCGCCAGCAGCTTGGCCGGAGGGGTGGTCGGGGAGCTGTTTTTT.

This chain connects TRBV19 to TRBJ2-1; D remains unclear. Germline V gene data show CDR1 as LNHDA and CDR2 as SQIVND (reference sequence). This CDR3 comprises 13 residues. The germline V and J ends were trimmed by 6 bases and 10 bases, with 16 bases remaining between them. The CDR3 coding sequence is TGTGCCAGTAGAGAACGGGCCTCCCTAGAGCAGTTCTTC. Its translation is CASRERASLEQFF.

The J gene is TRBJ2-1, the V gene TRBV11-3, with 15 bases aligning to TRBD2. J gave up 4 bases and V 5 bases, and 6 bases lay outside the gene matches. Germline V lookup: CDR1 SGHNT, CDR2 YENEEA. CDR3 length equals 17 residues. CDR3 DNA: TGTGCCAGCAGCCCGCGCGGACTAGCGGGAGGGTACAATGAGCAGTTCTTC. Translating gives CASSPRGLAGGYNEQFF. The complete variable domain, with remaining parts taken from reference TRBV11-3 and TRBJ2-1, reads EAGVVQSPRYKIIEKKQPVAFWCNPISGHNTLYWYLQNLGQGPELLIRYENEEAVDDSQLPKDRFSAERLKGVDSTLKIQPAELGDSAVYLCASSPRGLAGGYNEQFFGPGTRLTVL.

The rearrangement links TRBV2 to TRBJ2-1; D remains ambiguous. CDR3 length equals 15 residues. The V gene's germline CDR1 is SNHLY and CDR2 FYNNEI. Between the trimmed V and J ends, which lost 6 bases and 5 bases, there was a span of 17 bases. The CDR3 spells CASRMREQRNNEQFF. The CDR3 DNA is TGTGCCAGCAGAATGAGAGAGCAGAGAAACAATGAGCAGTTCTTC.

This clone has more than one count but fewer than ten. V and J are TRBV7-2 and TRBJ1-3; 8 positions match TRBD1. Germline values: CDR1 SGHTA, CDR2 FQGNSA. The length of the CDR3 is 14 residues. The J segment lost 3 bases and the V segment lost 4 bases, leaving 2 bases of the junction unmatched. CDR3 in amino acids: CASSSRGLGNTIYF. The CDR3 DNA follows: TGTGCCAGCAGCTCCAGGGGGCTTGGAAACACCATATATTTT.